There are a few counts of the clone carrying this T cell receptor (beta chain). A far bigger clonotype differs at one base, so this is likely a read error. This entry comes from a study of prognosis after radiotherapy for stage I lung cancer. Across the study: Aged roughly 53 to 85 years, with a median of 74.5 years, the patients were more than 10 men and about six women.

Collection of peripheral blood, in a volume of around 6 milliliters, was performed at each of two time points. Genomic DNA served as the source from which two-round multiplex PCR generated TCR beta CDR3 amplicons. First-round PCR amplification was performed with primers specific to each TRBV and TRBJ gene. TCRdb recomputed calls from the multiplex PCR reads with MiXCR, one row per CDR3 protein. Seen here are about 14,000 distinct CDR3 sequences, 25% to 40% observed once, and the top ten hold approximately 30%. The CDR3 extends over 12 amino acids. The V gene's germline CDR1 is MNHEY and CDR2 SVGEGT. Trimming left V 5 bases short and J 11 bases short, with 15 bases between.

This sequence joins TRBV6-2 or TRBV6-3 and TRBJ1-1, with D unresolved. Sequencing was performed on PBMCs, taken before or after stereotactic body radiation therapy (not recorded which). The source of this sequence is a donor aged 50 or older with non-small cell lung cancer. In DNA, the CDR3 is TGTGCCAGCAGTGAGGGAAGGAGGGATGCTTTCTTT. It codes for CASSEGRRDAFF.